The clone carrying this TCR beta chain was picked up one time. At one of its ends the junction is not consistent with the germline gene, which may arise from a read error. The CDR3 is 16 residues long. Germline V gene sequence: CDR1 SQVTM, CDR2 ANQGSEA. This entry comes from a study of blood T cells in healthy people across ages. PCR was performed a second time for roughly 6 to 12 cycles using a sample-barcoded 5' primer and a J-beta primer mix. TCRdb re-called the 5' RACE reads with MiXCR, one entry per CDR3 protein. The sample holds roughly 1,500,000 distinct CDR3 sequences; around 39% are singletons and the top ten take 7.9%.

The V and J genes are TRBV29-1 and TRBJ2-7, with 12 positions matching TRBD1. The sample consisted of blood. The TCR comes from a woman between 18 and 29 years old in good health. The DNA for the CDR3 is TGCAGCGTTGAAAGTCCCCCCGGGACAGGGGGCTACGCGCAGTACTTC. Its translation is CSVESPPGTGGYAQYF.